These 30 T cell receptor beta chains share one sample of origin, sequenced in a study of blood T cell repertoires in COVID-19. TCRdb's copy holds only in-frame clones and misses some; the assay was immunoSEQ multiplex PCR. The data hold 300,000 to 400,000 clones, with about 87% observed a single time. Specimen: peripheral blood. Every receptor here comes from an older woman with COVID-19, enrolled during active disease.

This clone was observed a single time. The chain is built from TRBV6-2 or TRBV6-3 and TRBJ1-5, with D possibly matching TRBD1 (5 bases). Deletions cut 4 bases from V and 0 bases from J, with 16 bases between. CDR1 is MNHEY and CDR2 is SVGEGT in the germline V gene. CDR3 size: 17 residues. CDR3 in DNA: TGTGCCAGCAGTTCCAGGGCTCCCGCCTTTAGCAATCAGCCCCAGCATTTT. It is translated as CASSSRAPAFSNQPQHF.

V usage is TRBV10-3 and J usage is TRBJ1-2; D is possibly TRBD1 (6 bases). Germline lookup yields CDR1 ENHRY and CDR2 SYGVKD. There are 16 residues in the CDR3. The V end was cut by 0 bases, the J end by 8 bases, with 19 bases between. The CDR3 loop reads CAISESNRARPTGYTF. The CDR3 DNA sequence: TGTGCCATCAGTGAGTCGAACAGGGCCCGACCTACGGGCTACACCTTC.

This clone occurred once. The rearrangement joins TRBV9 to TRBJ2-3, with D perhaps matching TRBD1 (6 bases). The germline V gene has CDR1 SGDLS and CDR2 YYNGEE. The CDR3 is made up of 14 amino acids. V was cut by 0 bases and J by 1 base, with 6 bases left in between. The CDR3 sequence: CASSVEGGTDTQYF. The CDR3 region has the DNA TGTGCCAGCAGCGTAGAGGGGGGCACAGATACGCAGTATTTT.

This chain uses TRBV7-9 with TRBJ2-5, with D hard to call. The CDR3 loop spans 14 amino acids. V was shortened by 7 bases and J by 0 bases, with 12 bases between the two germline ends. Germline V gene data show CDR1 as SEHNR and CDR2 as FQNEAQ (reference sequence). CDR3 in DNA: TGTGCCAGCACCCAACCCAACTACCAAGAGACCCAGTACTTC. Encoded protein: CASTQPNYQETQYF.

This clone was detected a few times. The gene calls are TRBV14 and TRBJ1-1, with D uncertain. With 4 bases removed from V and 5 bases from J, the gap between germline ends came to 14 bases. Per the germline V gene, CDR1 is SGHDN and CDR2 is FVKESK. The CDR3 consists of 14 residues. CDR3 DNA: TGTGCCAGCAGCCGAAGCATTGTCCTGACTGAAGCTTTCTTT. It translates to CASSRSIVLTEAFF.

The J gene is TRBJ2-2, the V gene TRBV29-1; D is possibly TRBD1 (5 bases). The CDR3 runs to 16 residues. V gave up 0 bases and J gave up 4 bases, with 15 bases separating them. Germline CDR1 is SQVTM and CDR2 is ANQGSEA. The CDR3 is CSVEDGAGVATGELFF. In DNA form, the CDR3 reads TGCAGCGTTGAAGATGGGGCAGGCGTCGCCACCGGGGAGCTGTTTTTT.

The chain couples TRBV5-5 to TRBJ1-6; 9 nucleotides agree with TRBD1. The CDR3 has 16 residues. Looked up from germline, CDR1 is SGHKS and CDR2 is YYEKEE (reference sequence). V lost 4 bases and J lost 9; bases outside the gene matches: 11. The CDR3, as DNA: TGTGCCAGCAGCGGGAGGACAGGGGCGCCGGGTTCACCCCTCCACTTT. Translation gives CASSGRTGAPGSPLHF.

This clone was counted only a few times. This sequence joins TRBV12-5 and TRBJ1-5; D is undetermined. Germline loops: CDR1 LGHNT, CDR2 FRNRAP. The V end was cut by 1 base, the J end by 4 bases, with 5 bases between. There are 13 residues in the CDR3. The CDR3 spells CASGLALNQPQHF. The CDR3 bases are TGTGCTAGTGGTTTGGCTTTAAATCAGCCCCAGCATTTT.

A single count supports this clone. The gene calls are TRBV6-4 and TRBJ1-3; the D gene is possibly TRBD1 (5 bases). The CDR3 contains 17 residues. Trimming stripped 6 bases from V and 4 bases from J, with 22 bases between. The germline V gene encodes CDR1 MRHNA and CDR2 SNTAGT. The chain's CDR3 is CASRTVRPGLRGNTIYF. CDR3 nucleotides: TGTGCCAGCAGGACAGTCCGCCCTGGTCTGAGGGGAAACACCATATATTTT.

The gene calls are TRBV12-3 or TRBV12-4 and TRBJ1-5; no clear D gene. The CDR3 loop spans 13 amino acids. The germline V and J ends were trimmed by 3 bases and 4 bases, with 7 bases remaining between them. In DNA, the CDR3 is TGTGCCAGCAGTTTTGGAGCTAATCAGCCCCAGCATTTT. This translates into CASSFGANQPQHF.

The DNA for the CDR3 is TGTGCCAGCAGTCAGGGGTATTCTGGAAACACCATATATTTT. Encoded protein: CASSQGYSGNTIYF. The chain links TRBV27 to TRBJ1-3; D is perhaps TRBD1 (6 bases). The V and J ends lost 5 bases and 1 base respectively, with 9 bases between them. The CDR3 contains 14 residues. Germline assignment: CDR1 MNHEY and CDR2 SMNVEV (reference sequence).

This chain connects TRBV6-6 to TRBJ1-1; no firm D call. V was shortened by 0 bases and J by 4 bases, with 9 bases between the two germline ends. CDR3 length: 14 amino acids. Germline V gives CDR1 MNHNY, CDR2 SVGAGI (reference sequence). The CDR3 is CASSYSRMGTEAFF. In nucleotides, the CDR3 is TGTGCCAGCAGTTACTCGAGGATGGGCACTGAAGCTTTCTTT.

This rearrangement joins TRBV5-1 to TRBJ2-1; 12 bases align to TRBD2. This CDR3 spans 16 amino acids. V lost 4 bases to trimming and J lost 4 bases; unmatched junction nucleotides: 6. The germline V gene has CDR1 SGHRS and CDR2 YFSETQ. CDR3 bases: TGCGCCAGCAGCCAGACTAGCGGGGGCCGATACAATGAGCAGTTCTTC. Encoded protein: CASSQTSGGRYNEQFF.

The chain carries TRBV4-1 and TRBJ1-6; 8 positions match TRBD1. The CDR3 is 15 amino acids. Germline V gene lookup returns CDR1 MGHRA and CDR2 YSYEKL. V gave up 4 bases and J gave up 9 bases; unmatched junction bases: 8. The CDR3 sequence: CASSLQGASGSPLHF. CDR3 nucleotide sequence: TGCGCCAGCAGCCTTCAGGGGGCCAGTGGTTCACCCCTCCACTTT.

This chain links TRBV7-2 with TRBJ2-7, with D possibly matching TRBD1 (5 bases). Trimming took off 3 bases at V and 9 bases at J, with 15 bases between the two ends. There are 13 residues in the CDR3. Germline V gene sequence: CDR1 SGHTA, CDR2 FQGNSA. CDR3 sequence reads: CASSFPRQGRQYF. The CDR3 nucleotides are TGTGCCAGCAGCTTTCCAAGGCAGGGTAGGCAGTACTTC.

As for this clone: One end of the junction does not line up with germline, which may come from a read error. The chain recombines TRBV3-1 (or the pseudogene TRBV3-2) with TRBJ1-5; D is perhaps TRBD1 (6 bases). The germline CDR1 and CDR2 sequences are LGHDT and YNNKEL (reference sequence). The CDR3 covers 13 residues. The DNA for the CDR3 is TGTGCCAGCAGCCCTACCCCACAGGGTACTCCTCAATTT. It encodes CASSPTPQGTPQF.

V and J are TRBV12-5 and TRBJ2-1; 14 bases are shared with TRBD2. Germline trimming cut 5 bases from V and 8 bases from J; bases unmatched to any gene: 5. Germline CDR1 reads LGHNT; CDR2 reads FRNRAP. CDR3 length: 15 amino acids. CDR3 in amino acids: CASGLGLAGGDEQFF. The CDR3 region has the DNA TGTGCTAGTGGTCTCGGACTAGCGGGGGGTGATGAGCAGTTCTTC.

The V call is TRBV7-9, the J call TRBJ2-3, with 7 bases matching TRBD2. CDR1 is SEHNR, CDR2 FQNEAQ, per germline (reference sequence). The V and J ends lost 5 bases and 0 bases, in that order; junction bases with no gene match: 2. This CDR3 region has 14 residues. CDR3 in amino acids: CASSRRGSTDTQYF. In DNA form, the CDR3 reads TGTGCCAGCAGCCGGCGGGGGAGCACAGATACGCAGTATTTT.

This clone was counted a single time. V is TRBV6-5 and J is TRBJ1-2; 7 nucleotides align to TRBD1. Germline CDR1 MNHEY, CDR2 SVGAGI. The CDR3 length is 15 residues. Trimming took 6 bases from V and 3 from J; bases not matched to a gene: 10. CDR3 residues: CASRSEGARDYGYTF. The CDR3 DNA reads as TGTGCCAGCAGATCGGAGGGGGCGCGGGACTATGGCTACACCTTC.

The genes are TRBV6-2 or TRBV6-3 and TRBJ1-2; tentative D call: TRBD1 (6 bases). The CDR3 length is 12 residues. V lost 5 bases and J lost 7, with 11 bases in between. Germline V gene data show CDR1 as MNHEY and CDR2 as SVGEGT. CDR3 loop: CASSLQGFGYTF. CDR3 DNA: TGTGCCAGCAGTCTACAGGGATTTGGCTACACCTTC.

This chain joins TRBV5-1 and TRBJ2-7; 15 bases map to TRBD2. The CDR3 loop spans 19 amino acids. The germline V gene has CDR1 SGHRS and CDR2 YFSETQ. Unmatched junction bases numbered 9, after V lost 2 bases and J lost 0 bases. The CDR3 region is CASSFRGTSGGPSSYEQYF. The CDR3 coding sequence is TGCGCCAGCAGCTTCCGAGGGACTAGCGGGGGGCCCTCCTCCTACGAGCAGTACTTC.

The CDR3 reads CASSLNRDSPLHF. DNA of the CDR3: TGTGCCAGCAGCTTGAACCGGGATTCACCCCTCCACTTT. The gene calls are TRBV5-8 and TRBJ1-6; D not resolved. The CDR3 has 13 residues. Germline V gene lookup returns CDR1 SGHTS and CDR2 YDEGEE. Trimming shortened V by 1 base and J by 8 bases, and 7 bases separated the two germline ends.

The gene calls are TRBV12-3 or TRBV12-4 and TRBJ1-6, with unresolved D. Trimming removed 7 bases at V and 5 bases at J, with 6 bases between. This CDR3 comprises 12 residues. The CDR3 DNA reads TGTGCCAGCATGCGGGATAATTCACCCCTCCACTTT. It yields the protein CASMRDNSPLHF.

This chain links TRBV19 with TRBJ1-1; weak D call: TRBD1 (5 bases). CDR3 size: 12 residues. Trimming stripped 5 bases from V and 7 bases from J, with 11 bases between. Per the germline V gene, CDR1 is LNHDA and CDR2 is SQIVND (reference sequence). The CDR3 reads CASSESGIEAFF. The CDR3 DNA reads TGTGCCAGTAGTGAATCAGGGATTGAAGCTTTCTTT.

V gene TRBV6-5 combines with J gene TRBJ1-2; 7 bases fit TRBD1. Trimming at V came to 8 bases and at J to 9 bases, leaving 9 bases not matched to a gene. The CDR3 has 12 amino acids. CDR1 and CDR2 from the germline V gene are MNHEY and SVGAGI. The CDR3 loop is CASGTGQTSYTF. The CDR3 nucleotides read TGTGCCAGCGGGACGGGACAGACGAGCTACACCTTC.

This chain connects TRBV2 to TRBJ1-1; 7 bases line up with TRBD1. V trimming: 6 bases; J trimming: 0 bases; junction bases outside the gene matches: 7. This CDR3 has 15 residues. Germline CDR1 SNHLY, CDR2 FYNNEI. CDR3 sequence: CASRGTAYMNTEAFF. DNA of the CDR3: TGTGCCAGCAGGGGGACAGCATATATGAACACTGAAGCTTTCTTT.

The CDR3 coding sequence is TGTGCCAGTAGTATAGTCGGGGGGGGATACAATGAGCAGTTCTTC. The encoded protein is CASSIVGGGYNEQFF. This chain connects TRBV19 to TRBJ2-1; 8 bases map to TRBD2. J was trimmed by 4 bases and V by 1 base; bases with no gene match: 3. The CDR3 totals 15 residues. Germline V gene lookup returns CDR1 LNHDA and CDR2 SQIVND (reference sequence).

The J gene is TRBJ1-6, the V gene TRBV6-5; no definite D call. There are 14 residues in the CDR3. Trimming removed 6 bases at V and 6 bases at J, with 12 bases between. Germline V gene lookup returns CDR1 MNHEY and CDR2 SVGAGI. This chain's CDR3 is CASRAGEVNSPLHF. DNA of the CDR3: TGTGCCAGCAGGGCCGGGGAGGTTAATTCACCCCTCCACTTT.

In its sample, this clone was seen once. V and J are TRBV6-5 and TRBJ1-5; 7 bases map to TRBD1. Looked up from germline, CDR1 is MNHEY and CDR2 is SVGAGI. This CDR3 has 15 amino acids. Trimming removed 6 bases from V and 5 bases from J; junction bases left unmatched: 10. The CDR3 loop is CASRDQGGAYQPQHF. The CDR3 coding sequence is TGTGCCAGCAGGGACCAGGGGGGAGCTTATCAGCCCCAGCATTTT.

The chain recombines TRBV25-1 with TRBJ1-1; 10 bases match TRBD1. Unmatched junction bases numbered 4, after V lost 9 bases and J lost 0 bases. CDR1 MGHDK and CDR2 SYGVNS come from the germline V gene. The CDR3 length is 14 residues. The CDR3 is CASRGQGLNTEAFF. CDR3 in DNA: TGTGCCAGTAGGGGACAGGGGTTGAACACTGAAGCTTTCTTT.